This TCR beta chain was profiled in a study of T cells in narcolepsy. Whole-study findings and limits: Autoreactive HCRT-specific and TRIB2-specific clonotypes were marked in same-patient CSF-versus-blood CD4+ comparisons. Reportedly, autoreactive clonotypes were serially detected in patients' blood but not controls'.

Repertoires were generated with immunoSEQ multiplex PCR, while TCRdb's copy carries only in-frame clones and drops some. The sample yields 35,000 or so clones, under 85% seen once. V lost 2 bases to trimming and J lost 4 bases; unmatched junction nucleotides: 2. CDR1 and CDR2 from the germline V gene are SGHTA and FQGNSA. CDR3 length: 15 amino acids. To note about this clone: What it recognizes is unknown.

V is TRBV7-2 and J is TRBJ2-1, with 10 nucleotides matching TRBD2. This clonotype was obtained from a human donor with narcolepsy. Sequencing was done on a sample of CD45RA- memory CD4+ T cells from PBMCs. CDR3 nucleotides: TGTGCCAGCAGCTTACTAGCGGGGGAGTACAATGAGCAGTTCTTC. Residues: CASSLLAGEYNEQFF.